This T cell receptor beta chain was documented in a study of CXCR3 chemokines and chemotherapy response in bladder cancer. V lost 2 bases to trimming and J lost 9 bases, with 14 bases between them. Germline-derived CDR1 and CDR2 are SGHTA and FQGTGA. This CDR3 is 14 amino acids long. In TCRdb, the PCR reads were re-called with MiXCR into one record per CDR3 protein. The table has about 3,000 distinct CDR3 sequences, around 17% seen once. This material was collected from a patient whose treatment included neoadjuvant chemotherapy. The rearrangement joins TRBV7-3 to TRBJ2-1; D possibly uses TRBD1 or TRBD2 (5 bases each). The receptor's source is a human donor with bladder cancer that did not respond to neoadjuvant chemotherapy. CDR3 sequence reads: CASSLGESGREQFF. The CDR3 nucleotides read TGTGCCAGCAGCTTAGGGGAATCGGGGCGTGAGCAGTTCTTC.